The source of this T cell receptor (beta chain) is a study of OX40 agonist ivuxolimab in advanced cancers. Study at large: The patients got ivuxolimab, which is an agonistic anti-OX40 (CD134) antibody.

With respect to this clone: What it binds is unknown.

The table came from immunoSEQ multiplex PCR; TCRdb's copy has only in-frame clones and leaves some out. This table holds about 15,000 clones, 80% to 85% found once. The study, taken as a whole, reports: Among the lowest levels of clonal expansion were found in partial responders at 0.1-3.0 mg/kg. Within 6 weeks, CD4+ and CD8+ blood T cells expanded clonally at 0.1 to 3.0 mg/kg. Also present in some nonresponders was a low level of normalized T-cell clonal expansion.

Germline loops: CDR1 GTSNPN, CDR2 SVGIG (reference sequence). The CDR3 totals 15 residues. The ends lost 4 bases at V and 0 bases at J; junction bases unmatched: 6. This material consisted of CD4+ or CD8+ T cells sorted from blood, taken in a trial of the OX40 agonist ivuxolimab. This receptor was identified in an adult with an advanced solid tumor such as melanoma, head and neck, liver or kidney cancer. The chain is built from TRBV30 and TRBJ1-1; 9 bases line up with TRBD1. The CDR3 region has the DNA TGTGCCTGGACTCTACAGGGGGCCATGAACACTGAAGCTTTCTTT. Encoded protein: CAWTLQGAMNTEAFF.